This T cell receptor beta chain originates from a study of OX40 agonist ivuxolimab in advanced cancers. Study information: Three dose-escalation patients had partial responses: one with hepatocellular carcinoma and two with cutaneous melanoma. Findings and limits, study-wide: Dose levels from 0.1 to 3.0 mg/kg saw CD4+ and CD8+ blood T cells expand clonally by week 6. Low normalized clonal expansion also occurred in some nonresponding patients.

The V and J ends lost 3 bases and 0 bases respectively, with 11 bases between them. Germline V gene sequence: CDR1 SEHNR, CDR2 FQNEAQ (reference sequence). CDR3 length: 15 residues. Comment on this clone: Its matching antigen is unknown.

Profiled with immunoSEQ multiplex PCR; TCRdb holds only in-frame clones, not every one. Here the sample spans about 110,000 clones, less than 95% being singletons. V gene TRBV7-9 combines with J gene TRBJ1-1; D might be TRBD1 (6 bases). Material: CD4+ or CD8+ T cells sorted from blood, obtained in a trial of the OX40 agonist ivuxolimab. This sequence was found in an adult with an advanced solid tumor such as melanoma, head and neck, liver or kidney cancer. CDR3 sequence: CASSFWGAVNTEAFF. CDR3 coding DNA: TGTGCCAGCAGCTTTTGGGGGGCGGTGAACACTGAAGCTTTCTTT.